Presented here are 18 T cell receptor beta chains from one specimen sequenced in a study of T-cell reconstitution after alpha-beta-depleted transplantation in children listed by TCRdb under 2016. Receptor libraries were prepared by PCR. The listed sequencing device is Illumina HiSeq 2500. TCR libraries were prepared with molecular barcoding, using unique molecular identifiers to normalize TCRbeta repertoire quantification. TCRdb handled the public reads itself, with Q25 trimming in fastp and clone calling in MiXCR, and kept productive beta chains. Under each unique CDR3 protein, matching rows form one entry showing the most common genes and DNA. For this sample there are approximately 400,000 distinct CDR3 sequences; 11% appear just once. The leading ten clones occupy 4.5% to 6% of the sample. Sequenced material: PBMCs from the stem cell graft donor, taken from the stem cell graft. All receptors derive from a human donor who donated a stem cell graft to a child with acute myeloid leukemia.

This clonotype has only a few counts. V usage is TRBV7-2 and J usage is TRBJ1-2, with 7 nucleotides matching TRBD1. The germline V gene has CDR1 SGHTA and CDR2 FQGNSA. With 1 base clipped from V and 4 bases from J, the junction kept 3 bases outside the gene matches. The CDR3 has 14 amino acids. CDR3 residues: CASSLEPGGYGYTF. CDR3 coding DNA: TGTGCCAGCAGCTTAGAACCAGGGGGCTATGGCTACACCTTC. Based on the CDR3 plus reference TRBV7-2 and TRBJ1-2, the full variable domain is GAGVSQSPSNKVTEKGKDVELRCDPISGHTALYWYRQSLGQGLEFLIYFQGNSAPDKSGLPSDRFSAERTGGSVSTLTIQRTQQEDSAVYLCASSLEPGGYGYTFGSGTRLTVV.

This clonotype was seen only a few times. The chain couples TRBV5-1 to TRBJ2-6, with D unresolved. The CDR3 consists of 16 residues. Trimming pared 2 bases from V and 0 bases from J, leaving 9 bases between. Germline V gives CDR1 SGHRS, CDR2 YFSETQ. In DNA form, the CDR3 reads TGCGCCAGCAGCTTTGGCCAGACCTCTGGGGCCAACGTCCTGACTTTC. Translated: CASSFGQTSGANVLTF.

This clonotype was found a few times. This chain joins TRBV6-1 and TRBJ2-6; 8 nucleotides match TRBD1. This CDR3 comprises 19 residues. V was pared by 2 bases and J by 1 base, with 10 bases of the junction left unmatched. In germline, CDR1 is MNHNS, CDR2 SASEGT. CDR3 in DNA: TGTGCCAGCAGTGAACGCGGGCCAGGGGGCTTATCTGGGGCCAACGTCCTGACTTTC. Its translation: CASSERGPGGLSGANVLTF.

This clonotype has just a few counts. The V gene is TRBV9, the J gene TRBJ2-3, with TRBD2 matching 9 bases. V gave up 0 bases and J gave up 4 bases; unmatched junction bases: 6. This CDR3 has 16 residues. Germline V gene data show CDR1 as SGDLS and CDR2 as YYNGEE. The CDR3 here is CASSVGISGSSDTQYF. As DNA, the CDR3 is TGTGCCAGCAGCGTAGGAATTAGCGGGAGTTCAGATACGCAGTATTTT.

This clonotype was detected many times. This rearrangement joins TRBV18 to TRBJ2-3; 10 bases map to TRBD1. CDR3 length equals 15 residues. V lost 6 bases and J lost 3; bases outside the gene matches: 6. In germline, CDR1 is KGHSH, CDR2 LQKENI. The CDR3 is CASSGRTGGTDTQYF. In nucleotides, the CDR3 is TGTGCCAGCTCGGGCAGGACAGGGGGAACAGATACGCAGTATTTT.

The V call is TRBV9, the J call TRBJ2-1; D possibly corresponds to TRBD2 (7 bases). The CDR3 has 17 residues. From germline, CDR1 is SGDLS and CDR2 YYNGEE. Trimming removed 5 bases from V and 0 bases from J, with 18 bases in between. This CDR3 reads CASSGTGGGGSYNEQFF. The CDR3 region has the DNA TGTGCCAGCAGTGGGACGGGGGGAGGGGGCTCCTACAATGAGCAGTTCTTC. Variable domain in full (rest from reference TRBV9 and TRBJ2-1): DSGVTQTPKHLITATGQRVTLRCSPRSGDLSVYWYQQSLDQGLQFLIQYYNGEERAKGNILERFSAQQFPDLHSELNLSSLELGDSALYFCASSGTGGGGSYNEQFFGPGTRLTVL.

The rearrangement links TRBV4-3 to TRBJ2-3, with no clear D. Germline CDR1 LGHNA, CDR2 YSLEER. V dropped 0 bases and J dropped 2 bases, with 9 bases sitting between them. The length of the CDR3 is 15 residues. This CDR3 is CASSQEAQNTDTQYF. The DNA of the CDR3 is TGCGCCAGCAGCCAAGAAGCTCAAAACACAGATACGCAGTATTTT.

The sample holds many counts of this clonotype. V is TRBV5-5 and J is TRBJ2-1; D is uncertain. CDR1 is SGHKS and CDR2 is YYEKEE in the germline V gene (reference sequence). Trimming cost V 0 bases and J 2 bases, with 3 bases left between them. This CDR3 contains 13 residues. The CDR3 sequence: CASSLVPYNEQFF. DNA of the CDR3: TGTGCCAGCAGCTTGGTTCCCTACAATGAGCAGTTCTTC.

This clonotype was detected only a few times. The chain has TRBV5-1 and TRBJ1-2; D uncertain. Trimming shortened V by 4 bases and J by 4 bases, and 17 bases separated the two germline ends. Germline V gene data show CDR1 as SGHRS and CDR2 as YFSETQ. CDR3 length equals 15 residues. The CDR3: CASSNSTFVTYGYTF. The CDR3 bases are TGCGCCAGCAGCAACTCGACCTTCGTTACCTATGGCTACACCTTC.

This clonotype has a handful of counts. The gene calls are TRBV9 and TRBJ2-2; D might be TRBD1 (6 bases). CDR3 size: 17 residues. The V end was cut by 2 bases, the J end by 0 bases, with 14 bases between. Looked up from germline, CDR1 is SGDLS and CDR2 is YYNGEE. The CDR3: CASSVRRQAANTGELFF. The CDR3 bases are TGTGCCAGCAGCGTCCGCAGACAGGCAGCGAACACCGGGGAGCTGTTTTTT.

This clonotype has a handful of counts. This chain links TRBV5-5 with TRBJ2-2; D tentatively reads TRBD1 or TRBD2 (5 bases each). V lost 2 bases to trimming and J lost 2 bases, with 13 bases between them. CDR1 and CDR2 from the germline V gene are SGHKS and YYEKEE (reference sequence). The CDR3 sequence is 16 residues long. The chain's CDR3 is CASSFGAGPNTGELFF. CDR3 nucleotide sequence: TGTGCCAGCAGCTTCGGGGCAGGCCCTAACACCGGGGAGCTGTTTTTT. Variable domain in full (rest from reference TRBV5-5 and TRBJ2-2): DAGVTQSPTHLIKTRGQQVTLRCSPISGHKSVSWYQQVLGQGPQFIFQYYEKEERGRGNFPDRFSARQFPNYSSELNVNALLLGDSALYLCASSFGAGPNTGELFFGEGSRLTVL.

CDR3 nucleotide sequence: TGCAGTGCTAGAGATCGAGGGGCTGGAAACACCATATATTTT. Translated, it gives CSARDRGAGNTIYF. V usage is TRBV20-1 and J usage is TRBJ1-3, with D possibly matching TRBD1 (5 bases). The V gene lost 0 bases and the J gene lost 2 bases, with 8 bases spanning the gap. Germline assignment: CDR1 DFQATT and CDR2 SNEGSKA (reference sequence). There are 14 residues in the CDR3.

This clonotype was seen at least ten times. The J gene is TRBJ2-3, the V gene TRBV6-1, with D possibly being TRBD2 (6 bases). V lost 11 bases, J lost 6 bases, and 21 bases lay in between. This CDR3 has 14 residues. Germline V lookup: CDR1 MNHNS, CDR2 SASEGT. The DNA for the CDR3 is TGTGCCGGCGCGCAAGCGGAGGGGCACGATACGCAGTATTTT. This codes for CAGAQAEGHDTQYF.

This clonotype was seen a few times. CDR3 nucleotide sequence: TGCGGGACGGAGGACACTGAAGCTTTCTTT. Its translation is CGTEDTEAFF. The chain employs TRBV29-1 and TRBJ1-1; possible D gene TRBD1, 5 bases. The CDR3 has 10 amino acids. Germline loops: CDR1 SQVTM, CDR2 ANQGSEA.

This clonotype was seen only a few times. This rearrangement joins TRBV20-1 to TRBJ2-3; TRBD2 matches 7 bases. V lost 6 bases to trimming and J lost 4 bases; unmatched junction nucleotides: 10. The CDR3 loop spans 14 amino acids. CDR1 and CDR2 from the germline V gene are DFQATT and SNEGSKA (reference sequence). The CDR3 loop reads CSAQKAGSPDTQYF. CDR3 DNA sequence: TGCAGTGCACAAAAAGCGGGATCACCAGATACGCAGTATTTT.

This clonotype has a handful of counts. This chain joins TRBV29-1 and TRBJ1-2; D remains unclear. The CDR3 is 12 residues long. V was pared by 5 bases and J by 5 bases, with 12 bases between. Germline-derived CDR1 and CDR2 are SQVTM and ANQGSEA. CDR3 DNA: TGCAGCGTTTCGAGTGGGGTGTATGGCTACACCTTC. Its translation: CSVSSGVYGYTF.

There are a few counts of this clonotype. J is TRBJ2-1 and V is TRBV12-3 or TRBV12-4, with D perhaps TRBD1 or TRBD2 (5 bases each). The CDR3 runs 12 residues. The germline V and J ends were trimmed by 6 bases and 13 bases, with 16 bases remaining between them. CDR3 nucleotide sequence: TGTGCCAGCAGCCCCGGGACCTGGGTCCAGTTCTTC. Translation: CASSPGTWVQFF.

The V and J genes are TRBV11-2 and TRBJ2-1, with 7 bases aligning to TRBD1. Germline V gene lookup returns CDR1 SGHAT and CDR2 FQNNGV. This CDR3 contains 16 residues. The V segment lost 1 base and the J segment 3 bases; nucleotides outside the gene matches: 6. The CDR3 sequence: CASSLGRRDSYNEQFF. CDR3 nucleotide sequence: TGTGCCAGCAGCTTAGGCCGTCGGGACAGCTACAATGAGCAGTTCTTC.